These 27 T cell receptor beta chains were all obtained from the same sample, sequenced in a study of blood T cell repertoires in COVID-19. The assay was immunoSEQ multiplex PCR, and TCRdb's table has in-frame clones only and misses some. This table holds about 110,000 clones, nearly 90% found once. Sequenced input: peripheral blood. The source is a human donor in a cohort sampled during active COVID-19.

The chain couples TRBV2 to TRBJ1-1; 11 nucleotides match TRBD1. Germline CDR1 and CDR2: SNHLY and FYNNEI. Losses at the gene ends were 5 bases for V and 4 bases for J; bases not matched to a gene: 18. CDR3 length: 19 amino acids. The CDR3 sequence: CASSSPPRWGTGGRTEAFF. Here the CDR3 DNA reads TGTGCCAGCAGTTCTCCACCGAGGTGGGGGACAGGGGGGCGCACTGAAGCTTTCTTT. Complete variable domain (other parts from reference TRBV2 and TRBJ1-1): EPEVTQTPSHQVTQMGQEVILRCVPISNHLYFYWYRQILGQKVEFLVSFYNNEISEKSEIFDDQFSVERPDGSNFTLKIRSTKLEDSAMYFCASSSPPRWGTGGRTEAFFGQGTRLTVV.

This chain links TRBV7-8 with TRBJ1-2; D possibly corresponds to TRBD1 (6 bases). The CDR3 consists of 14 residues. V lost 2 bases and J 2 bases, leaving 9 bases between the germline ends. Germline V gene sequence: CDR1 SGHVS, CDR2 FQNEAQ. The CDR3 coding sequence is TGTGCCAGCAGCTTAAGACAGGAGAACTATGGCTACACCTTC. This translates into CASSLRQENYGYTF. The whole variable domain, filled in from reference TRBV7-8 and TRBJ1-2, reads GAGVSQSPRYKVAKRGQDVALRCDPISGHVSLFWYQQALGQGPEFLTYFQNEAQLDKSGLPSDRFFAERPEGSVSTLKIQRTQQEDSAVYLCASSLRQENYGYTFGSGTRLTVV.

This sequence joins TRBV6-5 and TRBJ1-2; possibly TRBD1 for D (5 bases). Germline CDR1 reads MNHEY; CDR2 reads SVGAGI. V was pared by 2 bases and J by 4 bases, with 11 bases between. The CDR3 is made up of 14 amino acids. CDR3: CASSYGGIGYGYTF. The CDR3 DNA sequence: TGTGCCAGCAGTTACGGGGGGATCGGCTATGGCTACACCTTC.

The V and J genes are TRBV11-2 and TRBJ1-2; 9 bases match TRBD1. Unmatched junction bases numbered 10, after V lost 5 bases and J lost 6 bases. Germline V CDR1 and CDR2: SGHAT, FQNNGV. The CDR3 contains 15 residues. CDR3 in amino acids: CASSENRGRKDGYTF. CDR3 nucleotide sequence: TGTGCCAGCAGCGAGAACAGGGGGCGAAAGGATGGCTACACCTTC.

V usage is TRBV5-1 and J usage is TRBJ2-5, with 9 positions matching TRBD1. This CDR3 comprises 15 residues. Trimming removed 0 bases from V and 4 bases from J; junction bases left unmatched: 4. Germline V gives CDR1 SGHRS, CDR2 YFSETQ. CDR3 nucleotides: TGCGCCAGCAGCTTGGCCACAGGGGGCGTAGAGACCCAGTACTTC. Its protein product is CASSLATGGVETQYF. Complete variable domain (other parts from reference TRBV5-1 and TRBJ2-5): KAGVTQTPRYLIKTRGQQVTLSCSPISGHRSVSWYQQTPGQGLQFLFEYFSETQRNKGNFPGRFSGRQFSNSRSEMNVSTLELGDSALYLCASSLATGGVETQYFGPGTRLLVL.

This clone was observed a handful of times. The rearrangement uses TRBV7-2 and TRBJ1-1, with D possibly matching TRBD1 (5 bases). Germline-derived CDR1 and CDR2 are SGHTA and FQGNSA. This CDR3 comprises 14 residues. With 3 bases removed from V and 2 bases from J, the gap between germline ends came to 10 bases. The CDR3 bases are TGTGCCAGCAGCTTGAGACAGAAAAACACTGAAGCTTTCTTT. Translating it yields CASSLRQKNTEAFF.

The CDR3 coding sequence is TGTGCCAGCAGCGGGGACAGTGGGGTAGGAAACACCATATATTTT. Protein sequence: CASSGDSGVGNTIYF. The chain uses TRBV21-1 and TRBJ1-3; the table's D call TRBD1 went unverified against the DNA. TRBV21-1 is reported as a pseudogene. CDR3 length: 15 amino acids.

The chain combines TRBV7-3 with TRBJ2-6; maybe TRBD1 (7 bases). Between the trimmed V and J ends, which lost 5 bases and 4 bases, there was a span of 15 bases. Germline loops: CDR1 SGHTA, CDR2 FQGTGA. This CDR3 is built from 16 residues. As DNA, the CDR3 is TGTGCCAGCAGCAAACAGGGGAGGAACGGGGCCAACGTCCTGACTTTC. This translates into CASSKQGRNGANVLTF. Complete variable domain (other parts from reference TRBV7-3 and TRBJ2-6): GAGVSQTPSNKVTEKGKYVELRCDPISGHTALYWYRQSLGQGPEFLIYFQGTGAADDSGLPNDRFFAVRPEGSVSTLKIQRTERGDSAVYLCASSKQGRNGANVLTFGAGSRLTVL.

The CDR3 bases are TGCGCCAGCAGCTCCGGGACAGGGGGCGCCCCAGATACGCAGTATTTT. Translated, it gives CASSSGTGGAPDTQYF. V gene TRBV5-1 combines with J gene TRBJ2-3, with 12 bases matching TRBD1. CDR3 length equals 16 residues. CDR1 is SGHRS, CDR2 YFSETQ, per germline. The V gene end was trimmed by 3 bases and the J gene end by 4 bases; junction bases not matched to a gene: 6. The complete variable domain, with remaining parts taken from reference TRBV5-1 and TRBJ2-3, reads KAGVTQTPRYLIKTRGQQVTLSCSPISGHRSVSWYQQTPGQGLQFLFEYFSETQRNKGNFPGRFSGRQFSNSRSEMNVSTLELGDSALYLCASSSGTGGAPDTQYFGPGTRLTVL.

This clone showed up just a few times. The chain uses TRBV7-9 and TRBJ1-1; 8 bases fit TRBD1. In germline, CDR1 is SEHNR, CDR2 FQNEAQ (reference sequence). The CDR3 covers 15 residues. After removal of 5 bases from V and 5 bases from J, the junction contained 10 bases not matched to a gene. The chain's CDR3 is CASSPTPDRVTEAFF. The CDR3 DNA reads TGTGCCAGCAGCCCAACTCCGGACAGGGTGACTGAAGCTTTCTTT.

The chain combines TRBV3-1 (or the pseudogene TRBV3-2) with TRBJ2-1; 11 bases are shared with TRBD2. This CDR3 comprises 17 residues. Germline trimming cut 1 base from V and 4 bases from J; bases unmatched to any gene: 6. Germline V CDR1 and CDR2: LGHDT, YNNKEL (reference sequence). CDR3 protein: CASSQGTGTSGYNEQFF. CDR3 in DNA: TGTGCCAGCAGCCAAGGGACCGGGACTAGCGGTTACAATGAGCAGTTCTTC.

The table lists this clone with a count of one. This chain joins TRBV3-1 (or the pseudogene TRBV3-2) and TRBJ1-4; 9 bases agree with TRBD1. V lost 2 bases and J lost 6; bases outside the gene matches: 1. Germline V gives CDR1 LGHDT, CDR2 YNNKEL (reference sequence). CDR3 length equals 14 residues. The CDR3 here is CASSQWDRDEKLFF. The CDR3 nucleotides are TGTGCCAGCAGCCAATGGGACAGGGATGAAAAACTGTTTTTT.

This chain connects TRBV27 to TRBJ1-1; 10 bases are a match to TRBD1. This CDR3 region has 13 residues. V dropped 5 bases and J dropped 6; count of bases not matched to a gene: 3. Germline V CDR1 and CDR2: MNHEY, SMNVEV (reference sequence). CDR3 nucleotide sequence: TGTGCCAGCAGTCTCGGACAGGGGGCTGAAGCTTTCTTT. As protein: CASSLGQGAEAFF.

The J gene is TRBJ1-1, the V gene TRBV4-1, with 12 bases identical to TRBD1. CDR1 and CDR2 from the germline V gene are MGHRA and YSYEKL. This CDR3 is built from 17 residues. After removal of 6 bases from V and 2 bases from J, the junction contained 10 bases not matched to a gene. The CDR3: CASSLRGQGATNTEAFF. CDR3 coding DNA: TGCGCCAGCAGTCTCAGGGGACAGGGGGCCACCAACACTGAAGCTTTCTTT.

The rearrangement links TRBV5-4 to TRBJ2-3; TRBD2 is a possible D gene (6 bases). Germline V gene sequence: CDR1 SGHNT, CDR2 YYREEE (reference sequence). The CDR3 length is 15 residues. Trimming stripped 0 bases from V and 4 bases from J, with 12 bases between. CDR3 coding DNA: TGTGCCAGCAGCTTGGTCGGTTCGGGGGCAGATACGCAGTATTTT. As protein: CASSLVGSGADTQYF.

This chain links TRBV18 with TRBJ1-1; possibly TRBD1 for D (6 bases). The V end was cut by 4 bases, the J end by 2 bases, with 8 bases between. There are 13 residues in the CDR3. Germline lookup yields CDR1 KGHSH and CDR2 LQKENI. CDR3 loop: CASSQQGNTEAFF. The CDR3 region has the DNA TGTGCCAGCTCACAACAGGGCAACACTGAAGCTTTCTTT. Combining the CDR3 with reference TRBV18 and TRBJ1-1 gives the whole variable domain NAGVMQNPRHLVRRRGQEARLRCSPMKGHSHVYWYRQLPEEGLKFMVYLQKENIIDESGMPKERFSAEFPKEGPSILRIQQVVRGDSAAYFCASSQQGNTEAFFGQGTRLTVV.

This rearrangement joins TRBV3-1 (or the pseudogene TRBV3-2) to TRBJ2-3, with TRBD2 identical over 11 bases. The CDR3 contains 16 residues. Germline values: CDR1 LGHDT, CDR2 YNNKEL (reference sequence). Unmatched junction bases numbered 7, after V lost 6 bases and J lost 2 bases. The CDR3 DNA follows: TGTGCCAGCAGTCGAATAGCGGGGGGGCCCACAGATACGCAGTATTTT. Translating it yields CASSRIAGGPTDTQYF.

The chain has TRBV4-3 and TRBJ2-7; possibly TRBD1 for D (5 bases). The CDR3 has 15 amino acids. Germline CDR1 reads LGHNA; CDR2 reads YSLEER. Trimming pared 0 bases from V and 2 bases from J, leaving 11 bases between. The CDR3 sequence is CASSQDRGRAYEQYF. CDR3 nucleotides: TGCGCCAGCAGCCAAGATAGGGGCAGAGCCTACGAGCAGTACTTC.

V usage is TRBV2 and J usage is TRBJ2-3; perhaps TRBD1 as D (6 bases). The CDR3 spans 13 residues. Germline V CDR1 and CDR2: SNHLY, FYNNEI. The V and J ends lost 6 bases and 6 bases respectively, with 13 bases between them. This chain's CDR3 is CASSDGQLDTQYF. The CDR3 DNA is TGTGCCAGCAGCGATGGACAGTTGGATACGCAGTATTTT.

The gene calls are TRBV18 and TRBJ1-6; no clear D gene. The CDR3 sequence is 15 residues long. Deletions cut 6 bases from V and 7 bases from J, with 16 bases between. Germline loops: CDR1 KGHSH, CDR2 LQKENI. CDR3 bases: TGTGCCAGCTCCCGAGAGGGTCTTCCGAATTCACCCCTCCACTTT. Encoded protein: CASSREGLPNSPLHF.

This chain links TRBV5-1 with TRBJ2-7, with D possibly matching TRBD2 (5 bases). The CDR3 sequence is 14 residues long. The germline V gene encodes CDR1 SGHRS and CDR2 YFSETQ. Trimming removed 6 bases at V and 3 bases at J, with 16 bases between. The CDR3 loop reads CASKSRAADYEQYF. The CDR3, as DNA: TGCGCCAGCAAAAGTCGGGCAGCGGACTACGAGCAGTACTTC.

This clone has just a few counts. The chain joins TRBV27 to TRBJ2-1; 9 bases match TRBD1. The CDR3 is 14 residues long. Trimming removed 8 bases from V and 7 bases from J; junction bases left unmatched: 9. Germline V lookup: CDR1 MNHEY, CDR2 SMNVEV (reference sequence). CDR3 DNA: TGTGCCAGCGCGGGACAGGGCCGAGAGAATGAGCAGTTCTTC. Translation gives CASAGQGRENEQFF.

The chain couples TRBV24-1 to TRBJ2-1; TRBD2 aligns across 9 bases. The CDR3 is made up of 16 amino acids. Germline assignment: CDR1 KGHDR and CDR2 SFDVKD. The V segment lost 3 bases and the J segment 4 bases; nucleotides outside the gene matches: 6. CDR3 nucleotides: TGTGCCACCAGTGATGTTGCGGGAGGGCGTTACAATGAGCAGTTCTTC. Translating it yields CATSDVAGGRYNEQFF.

The V gene is TRBV4-1, the J gene TRBJ2-1; 8 bases line up with TRBD1. The CDR3 contains 16 residues. The J segment lost 3 bases and the V segment lost 4 bases, leaving 8 bases of the junction unmatched. Germline CDR1 and CDR2: MGHRA and YSYEKL. CDR3 sequence: CASSPGAGGNYNEQFF. DNA of the CDR3: TGCGCCAGCAGCCCTGGTGCAGGGGGCAACTACAATGAGCAGTTCTTC.

This chain joins TRBV27 and TRBJ2-2, with a tentative D call TRBD1 (6 bases). Germline CDR1 MNHEY, CDR2 SMNVEV (reference sequence). Trimming shortened V by 6 bases and J by 7 bases, and 15 bases separated the two germline ends. This CDR3 comprises 14 residues. Written as DNA, the CDR3 is TGTGCCAGCAGCTCCAGGGGAACGGACGGGGAGCTGTTTTTT. Protein sequence: CASSSRGTDGELFF.

The rearrangement links TRBV19 to TRBJ2-3; TRBD1 agrees at 9 bases. Germline trimming cut 4 bases from V and 6 bases from J; bases unmatched to any gene: 8. CDR3 size: 15 residues. Germline V lookup: CDR1 LNHDA, CDR2 SQIVND (reference sequence). CDR3 nucleotide sequence: TGTGCCAGTAGTAAGACAGGGGGAAGACCCGATACGCAGTATTTT. Protein product: CASSKTGGRPDTQYF.

The CDR3 loop reads CASSQGQLNQPQHF. The CDR3 nucleotides read TGTGCCAGCAGCCAGGGACAGCTCAATCAGCCCCAGCATTTT. The V call is TRBV7-2, the J call TRBJ1-5; 7 bases line up with TRBD1. The CDR3 runs to 14 residues. The germline V gene encodes CDR1 SGHTA and CDR2 FQGNSA. The ends lost 5 bases at V and 3 bases at J; junction bases unmatched: 4.